The entry below gives a single T cell receptor beta chain sequence along with its context. What it binds is not known. Primers used in a second PCR of roughly 6 to 11 cycles were a sample-barcoded 5' primer and a J-beta primer mix. The template-switch adaptor was a 5' adaptor with 12 random nucleotides. It tagged each cDNA molecule. TCRdb redid the calling of the 5' RACE reads with MiXCR, one entry per CDR3 protein. The sample gives under 2 million distinct CDR3 sequences, about 35% of which show up once; about 11% is in the top ten. This record belongs to a study of blood T cells in healthy people across ages. Overall study findings and caveats: Whereas aged donors had fewer naive CD4+ cells, long-lived donors had more of them and higher diversity. CMV status of donors was unknown, possibly confounding expanded clonotype changes. As naive T cell percentage varied, TCR beta diversity correlated strongly with it.

V was pared by 4 bases and J by 2 bases, with 11 bases between. CDR3 length equals 14 residues. CDR1 and CDR2 (germline): SEHNR, FQNEAQ (reference sequence). The V gene is TRBV7-9, the J gene TRBJ1-2, with D possibly TRBD1 on 5 matching bases. Input material: blood. This clonotype was obtained from a woman aged 25 to 45 in good health. CDR3 loop: CASSSSGGNYGYTF. CDR3 nucleotides: TGTGCCAGCAGCTCCTCGGGGGGGAACTATGGCTACACCTTC.